This T cell receptor beta chain was documented in a study of T cells in Graves' hyperthyroidism and ophthalmopathy. Looking at the study overall: The blood sample was taken at first diagnosis, before treatment began.

This clonotype was counted ten times or more. TCR beta CDR3 regions were amplified from RNA. HTBI primers were employed in a first-round RT-PCR of the TCR CDR3. TCRdb recomputed calls from the multiplex PCR reads with MiXCR, one row per CDR3 protein. Of roughly 240,000 distinct CDR3 sequences in the sample, about 15% were seen once. This TCR came from a young woman with Graves' ophthalmopathy. The sequenced material came from blood.

CDR3 in amino acids: CASSPTTAGGSYEQYF. As DNA, the CDR3 is TGTGCCAGCAGTCCAACCACAGCGGGGGGGTCCTACGAGCAGTACTTC. The chain links TRBV27 to TRBJ2-7; 10 bases agree with TRBD2. Per germline, CDR1 MNHEY and CDR2 SMNVEV (reference sequence). After removal of 5 bases from V and 1 base from J, the junction contained 8 bases not matched to a gene. The CDR3 contains 16 residues.